The 29 T cell receptor beta chains in this list originate from one sample, sequenced in a study of blood T cell repertoires in COVID-19. Profiled with immunoSEQ multiplex PCR; TCRdb holds only in-frame clones, not every one. The sample has roughly 40,000 clones, over 70% seen once. The source material was peripheral blood. Source of these receptors: a woman between 70 and 85 years old with acute or convalescent COVID-19.

The V call is TRBV29-1, the J call TRBJ2-3; D is possibly TRBD2 (6 bases). Germline-derived CDR1 and CDR2 are SQVTM and ANQGSEA. V dropped 7 bases and J dropped 0 bases, with 17 bases sitting between them. This CDR3 contains 15 residues. The chain's CDR3 is CSARFLRESTDTQYF. The CDR3 coding sequence is TGCAGCGCCCGTTTTTTACGGGAGAGCACAGATACGCAGTATTTT.

The chain links TRBV3-1 (or the pseudogene TRBV3-2) to TRBJ1-5; 9 bases align to TRBD1. CDR1 is LGHDT, CDR2 YNNKEL, per germline (reference sequence). The V segment lost 3 bases and the J segment 4 bases; nucleotides outside the gene matches: 4. The CDR3 has 15 residues. The CDR3 is CASSQVQGANQPQHF. In nucleotides, the CDR3 is TGTGCCAGCAGCCAGGTACAGGGGGCGAATCAGCCCCAGCATTTT.

The chain joins TRBV27 to TRBJ2-5; D perhaps matches TRBD2 (7 bases). The CDR3 consists of 15 residues. Germline V gene data show CDR1 as MNHEY and CDR2 as SMNVEV (reference sequence). V lost 4 bases, J lost 1 base, and 13 bases lay in between. CDR3 in DNA: TGTGCCAGCAGTTGGATCGGGGGGCCCCAAGAGACCCAGTACTTC. Translating it yields CASSWIGGPQETQYF.

This sequence joins TRBV30 and TRBJ1-5; the D is unclear. The CDR3 loop spans 13 amino acids. The germline gives CDR1 GTSNPN, CDR2 SVGIG (reference sequence). V was trimmed by 2 bases and J by 7 bases, leaving 12 bases between them. CDR3 bases: TGTGCCTGGAGTCGGAAGGGCGGGCAGCCCCAGCATTTT. Its protein product is CAWSRKGGQPQHF. Supplemented by reference TRBV30 and TRBJ1-5, the full variable domain reads SQTIHQWPATLVQPVGSPLSLECTVEGTSNPNLYWYRQAAGRGLQLLFYSVGIGQISSEVPQNLSASRPQDRQFILSSKKLLLSDSGFYLCAWSRKGGQPQHFGDGTRLSIL.

J is TRBJ1-6 and V is TRBV11-3; the D gene is possibly TRBD1 (6 bases). The CDR3 length is 17 residues. V lost 4 bases and J lost 9, with 22 bases in between. Germline CDR1 and CDR2: SGHNT and YENEEA. The CDR3 nucleotides read TGTGCCAGCAGCTCCCTTTTCGGGGGGCCGGCCAGTTCACCCCTCCACTTT. As protein: CASSSLFGGPASSPLHF.

This sequence joins TRBV11-2 and TRBJ2-2; D may be TRBD2 (5 bases). V was shortened by 2 bases and J by 0 bases, with 7 bases between the two germline ends. Germline V gene data show CDR1 as SGHAT and CDR2 as FQNNGV. The CDR3 consists of 15 residues. CDR3 in amino acids: CASSLTGTNTGELFF. The CDR3 region has the DNA TGTGCCAGCAGCTTAACCGGGACGAACACCGGGGAGCTGTTTTTT.

This clone was found a few times. The J gene is TRBJ1-6, the V gene TRBV5-1; 10 bases line up with TRBD1. V was clipped by 0 bases and J by 10 bases; unmatched bases: 4. This CDR3 region has 15 residues. From germline, CDR1 is SGHRS and CDR2 YFSETQ. The CDR3 DNA is TGCGCCAGCAGCTTGGAGGACAGGGGGAACTCACCCCTCCACTTT. Protein: CASSLEDRGNSPLHF.

This clone has only one observation. In nucleotides, the CDR3 is TGCGCCAGCAGCTTGGCCGGGGGGGGCAACAATGAGCAGTTCTTC. Its protein product is CASSLAGGGNNEQFF. The chain carries TRBV5-1 and TRBJ2-1; 8 nucleotides line up with TRBD2. The J segment lost 5 bases and the V segment lost 0 bases, leaving 4 bases of the junction unmatched. Germline V lookup: CDR1 SGHRS, CDR2 YFSETQ. This CDR3 is built from 15 residues.

The rearrangement joins TRBV24-1 to TRBJ1-2; D is uncertain. CDR3 length equals 12 residues. CDR1 is KGHDR and CDR2 is SFDVKD in the germline V gene. Trimming took 1 base from V and 4 from J, leaving 3 bases between them. CDR3 in amino acids: CATSDFSYGYTF. The CDR3 bases are TGTGCCACCAGTGATTTCAGCTATGGCTACACCTTC.

V is TRBV9 and J is TRBJ1-6, with 11 positions matching TRBD1. The V segment lost 4 bases and the J segment 10 bases; nucleotides outside the gene matches: 10. This CDR3 region has 16 residues. Per the germline V gene, CDR1 is SGDLS and CDR2 is YYNGEE. In DNA, the CDR3 is TGTGCCAGCAGCCTAACAGGACAGGGGGCTAACTCACCCCTCCACTTT. Translated, it gives CASSLTGQGANSPLHF.

The rearrangement links TRBV19 to TRBJ2-2; 9 bases line up with TRBD1. Germline CDR1 reads LNHDA; CDR2 reads SQIVND (reference sequence). This CDR3 spans 15 amino acids. Trimming removed 6 bases from V and 7 bases from J; junction bases left unmatched: 9. The CDR3 DNA follows: TGTGCCAGTAGGGGCCCAGACAGGGGGGACGGGGAGCTGTTTTTT. It yields the protein CASRGPDRGDGELFF.

V is TRBV7-2 and J is TRBJ1-1, with a tentative D call TRBD1 (6 bases). V gave up 1 base and J gave up 1 base, with 10 bases separating them. The CDR3 spans 15 residues. Per the germline V gene, CDR1 is SGHTA and CDR2 is FQGNSA. The CDR3 loop reads CASSLVLTGNTEAFF. The CDR3 nucleotides read TGTGCCAGCAGCTTAGTCTTGACAGGGAACACTGAAGCTTTCTTT.

The J gene is TRBJ1-6, the V gene TRBV5-1; 9 bases line up with TRBD1. Germline values: CDR1 SGHRS, CDR2 YFSETQ. With 5 bases clipped from V and 3 bases from J, the junction kept 6 bases outside the gene matches. This CDR3 spans 16 amino acids. CDR3 DNA sequence: TGCGCCAGCAGGGCGGGACAGGGTTACTATAATTCACCCCTCCACTTT. Its translation is CASRAGQGYYNSPLHF.

In regard to this clone: The same CDR3 also results from other DNA sequences found in this sample. J is TRBJ2-1 and V is TRBV4-3; 9 positions match TRBD2. The CDR3 runs 15 residues. CDR1 is LGHNA and CDR2 is YSLEER in the germline V gene. After removal of 1 base from V and 2 bases from J, the junction contained 0 bases not matched to a gene. The CDR3 region is CASSQGLAAYNEQFF. The CDR3 coding sequence is TGCGCCAGCAGCCAAGGACTAGCGGCCTACAATGAGCAGTTCTTC.

This rearrangement joins TRBV7-8 to TRBJ2-2; tentatively, D is TRBD2 (5 bases). V lost 1 base and J lost 1, with 7 bases in between. There are 15 residues in the CDR3. The germline gives CDR1 SGHVS, CDR2 FQNEAQ. In DNA form, the CDR3 reads TGTGCCAGCAGCTTAGTTCGGGGGAACACCGGGGAGCTGTTTTTT. The encoded protein is CASSLVRGNTGELFF.

The CDR3 bases are TGTGCCAGCAGCCTCCCGGACACCTACAATGAGCAGTTCTTC. Amino acid sequence: CASSLPDTYNEQFF. This rearrangement joins TRBV6-5 to TRBJ2-1; a weak D match, TRBD1 (5 bases). Germline CDR1 reads MNHEY; CDR2 reads SVGAGI. The length of the CDR3 is 14 residues. V lost 6 bases and J 2 bases, leaving 11 bases between the germline ends.

V gene TRBV19 combines with J gene TRBJ2-2, with D possibly TRBD2 on 5 matching bases. Germline CDR1 is LNHDA and CDR2 is SQIVND (reference sequence). Trimming took 6 bases from V and 6 from J, leaving 11 bases between them. There are 13 residues in the CDR3. CDR3 DNA sequence: TGTGCCAGTAGCCCAACTAGTCCCGGGGAGCTGTTTTTT. This codes for CASSPTSPGELFF. Full variable domain (outside the CDR3, taken from reference TRBV19 and TRBJ2-2): DGGITQSPKYLFRKEGQNVTLSCEQNLNHDAMYWYRQDPGQGLRLIYYSQIVNDFQKGDIAEGYSVSREKKESFPLTVTSAQKNPTAFYLCASSPTSPGELFFGEGSRLTVL.

This chain uses TRBV28 with TRBJ2-3, with D unclear. CDR1 and CDR2 (germline): MDHEN, SYDVKM. This CDR3 spans 14 amino acids. The germline V and J ends were trimmed by 5 bases and 0 bases, with 9 bases remaining between them. Here the CDR3 reads CASSPRRSTDTQYF. CDR3 coding DNA: TGTGCCAGCAGTCCTAGAAGGAGCACAGATACGCAGTATTTT.

V gene TRBV11-3 combines with J gene TRBJ1-1; 10 bases are shared with TRBD1. This CDR3 spans 13 amino acids. In germline, CDR1 is SGHNT, CDR2 YENEEA. Losses at the gene ends were 5 bases for V and 5 bases for J; bases not matched to a gene: 2. The CDR3 loop is CASSRTGGTEAFF. Written as DNA, the CDR3 is TGTGCCAGCAGCCGGACAGGGGGAACTGAAGCTTTCTTT.

This sequence joins TRBV9 and TRBJ1-1; TRBD1 matches 7 bases. This CDR3 region has 17 residues. V was pared by 0 bases and J by 4 bases, with 12 bases of the junction left unmatched. CDR1 and CDR2 from the germline V gene are SGDLS and YYNGEE. The CDR3 is CASSVGGQGELGTEAFF. In nucleotides, the CDR3 is TGTGCCAGCAGCGTAGGCGGGCAGGGGGAGTTGGGCACTGAAGCTTTCTTT.

The CDR3 sequence: CASSLALGQGPWTQYF. The CDR3 DNA reads TGTGCCAGCAGCTTGGCCCTAGGACAGGGACCTTGGACCCAGTACTTC. The chain employs TRBV5-8 and TRBJ2-5, with 8 bases matching TRBD1. This CDR3 is built from 16 residues. The V gene end was trimmed by 0 bases and the J gene end by 7 bases; junction bases not matched to a gene: 11. Germline V lookup: CDR1 SGHTS, CDR2 YDEGEE. The full variable domain, its missing parts supplied by reference TRBV5-8 and TRBJ2-5, is EAGVTQSPTHLIKTRGQQATLRCSPISGHTSVYWYQQALGLGLQFLLWYDEGEERNRGNFPPRFSGRQFPNYSSELNVNALELEDSALYLCASSLALGQGPWTQYFGPGTRLLVL.

This sequence joins TRBV6-2 or TRBV6-3 and TRBJ1-3; D not certain. The V end lost 6 bases, the J end lost 0 bases, and 9 bases lay between the germline ends. The germline gives CDR1 MNHEY, CDR2 SVGEGT. This CDR3 contains 14 residues. This CDR3 is CASSGRSSGNTIYF. The CDR3 region has the DNA TGTGCCAGCAGCGGTAGGAGCTCTGGAAACACCATATATTTT.

The J gene is TRBJ1-1, the V gene TRBV30; TRBD1 agrees at 8 bases. In germline, CDR1 is GTSNPN, CDR2 SVGIG (reference sequence). Trimming took 1 base from V and 2 from J; bases not matched to a gene: 9. The CDR3 is made up of 16 amino acids. CDR3 amino acids: CAWSASLDRGNTEAFF. For the CDR3, the DNA is TGTGCCTGGAGTGCCTCGCTTGACAGGGGTAACACTGAAGCTTTCTTT.

This clone occurred once. The chain joins TRBV30 to TRBJ1-3; D is unclear. The CDR3 spans 14 residues. The ends were cut back, 0 bases at V and 0 bases at J, with 6 bases in the middle. Germline CDR1 reads GTSNPN; CDR2 reads SVGIG (reference sequence). The CDR3 coding sequence is TGTGCCTGGAGTGTACGGGGCTCTGGAAACACCATATATTTT. This translates into CAWSVRGSGNTIYF. Based on the CDR3 plus reference TRBV30 and TRBJ1-3, the full variable domain is SQTIHQWPATLVQPVGSPLSLECTVEGTSNPNLYWYRQAAGRGLQLLFYSVGIGQISSEVPQNLSASRPQDRQFILSSKKLLLSDSGFYLCAWSVRGSGNTIYFGEGSWLTVV.

The J gene is TRBJ1-4, the V gene TRBV4-1; D remains unclear. CDR3 length: 18 amino acids. The V gene's germline CDR1 is MGHRA and CDR2 YSYEKL. The V and J ends lost 1 base and 0 bases respectively, with 15 bases between them. In DNA, the CDR3 is TGCGCCAGCAGCCAAGGAAAGGCAGGATGGGCAACTAATGAAAAACTGTTTTTT. This gives the protein CASSQGKAGWATNEKLFF.

The chain combines TRBV13 with TRBJ2-7; D not certain. The CDR3 totals 11 residues. CDR1 is PRHDT and CDR2 is FYEKMQ in the germline V gene (reference sequence). V was shortened by 6 bases and J by 3 bases, with 6 bases between the two germline ends. CDR3 bases: TGTGCCAGCAGACTCCACTACGAGCAGTACGTC. Its protein product is CASRLHYEQYV.

In DNA, the CDR3 is TGCGCCAGCAGTGAGAGCGGGTCTAGCCCTGGGGGTGAGCAGTTCTTC. This sequence encodes CASSESGSSPGGEQFF. This chain links TRBV10-1 with TRBJ2-1; the D gene is possibly TRBD2 (6 bases). V dropped 2 bases and J dropped 9 bases, with 20 bases sitting between them. In germline, CDR1 is WNHNN, CDR2 SYGVQD (reference sequence). This CDR3 has 16 residues.

Remarks on this clone: A junction boundary mismatches the germline segment, possibly from a read error. The chain carries TRBV29-1 and TRBJ2-1; TRBD2 matches at 11 bases. Per the germline V gene, CDR1 is SQVTM and CDR2 is ANQGSEA. The CDR3 has 11 amino acids. The CDR3 nucleotides read TGCAGCGTTGAATCTGCGACTAGCGGGGTCTTC. Translated, it gives CSVESATSGVF.

This rearrangement joins TRBV14 to TRBJ2-2; 12 bases agree with TRBD1. The germline gives CDR1 SGHDN, CDR2 FVKESK. The CDR3 length is 17 residues. V was pared by 1 base and J by 5 bases, with 5 bases of the junction left unmatched. This CDR3 is CASSQVPGQGATGELFF. The CDR3 nucleotides read TGTGCCAGCAGCCAAGTCCCGGGACAGGGGGCGACCGGGGAGCTGTTTTTT.